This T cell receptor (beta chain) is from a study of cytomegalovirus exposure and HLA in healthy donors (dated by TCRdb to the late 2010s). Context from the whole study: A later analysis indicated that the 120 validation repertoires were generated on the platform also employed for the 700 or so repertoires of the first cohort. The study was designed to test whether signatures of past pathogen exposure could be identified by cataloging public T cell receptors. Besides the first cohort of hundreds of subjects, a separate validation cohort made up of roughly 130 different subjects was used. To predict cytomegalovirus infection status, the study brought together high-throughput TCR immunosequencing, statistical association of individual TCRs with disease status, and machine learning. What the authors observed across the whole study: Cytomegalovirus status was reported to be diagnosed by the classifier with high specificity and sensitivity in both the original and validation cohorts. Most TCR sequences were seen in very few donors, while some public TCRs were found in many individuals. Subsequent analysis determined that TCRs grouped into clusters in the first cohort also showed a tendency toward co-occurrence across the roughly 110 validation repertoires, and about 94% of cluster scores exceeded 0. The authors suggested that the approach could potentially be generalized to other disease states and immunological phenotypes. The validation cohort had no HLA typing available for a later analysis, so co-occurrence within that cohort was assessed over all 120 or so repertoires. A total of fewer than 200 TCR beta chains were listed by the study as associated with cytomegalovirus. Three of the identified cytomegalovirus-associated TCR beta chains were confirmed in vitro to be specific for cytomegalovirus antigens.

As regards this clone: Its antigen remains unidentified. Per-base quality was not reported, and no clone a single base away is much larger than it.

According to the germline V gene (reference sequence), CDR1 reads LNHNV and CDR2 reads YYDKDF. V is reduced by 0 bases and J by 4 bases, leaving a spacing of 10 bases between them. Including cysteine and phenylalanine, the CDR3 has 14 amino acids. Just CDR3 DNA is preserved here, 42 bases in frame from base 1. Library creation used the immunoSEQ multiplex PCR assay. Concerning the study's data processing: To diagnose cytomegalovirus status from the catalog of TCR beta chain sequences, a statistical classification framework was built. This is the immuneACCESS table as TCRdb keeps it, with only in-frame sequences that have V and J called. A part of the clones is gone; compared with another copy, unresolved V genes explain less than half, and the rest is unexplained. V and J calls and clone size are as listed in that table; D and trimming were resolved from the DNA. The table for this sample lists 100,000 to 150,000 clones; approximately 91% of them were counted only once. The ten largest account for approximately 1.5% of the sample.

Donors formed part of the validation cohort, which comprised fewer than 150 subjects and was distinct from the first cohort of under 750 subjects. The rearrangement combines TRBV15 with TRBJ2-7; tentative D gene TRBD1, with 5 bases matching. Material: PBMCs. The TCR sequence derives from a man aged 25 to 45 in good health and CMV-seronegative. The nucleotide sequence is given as TGTGCCACCAGCAGAGAGGGGCTCGGTTACGAGCAGTACTTC. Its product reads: CATSREGLGYEQYF.